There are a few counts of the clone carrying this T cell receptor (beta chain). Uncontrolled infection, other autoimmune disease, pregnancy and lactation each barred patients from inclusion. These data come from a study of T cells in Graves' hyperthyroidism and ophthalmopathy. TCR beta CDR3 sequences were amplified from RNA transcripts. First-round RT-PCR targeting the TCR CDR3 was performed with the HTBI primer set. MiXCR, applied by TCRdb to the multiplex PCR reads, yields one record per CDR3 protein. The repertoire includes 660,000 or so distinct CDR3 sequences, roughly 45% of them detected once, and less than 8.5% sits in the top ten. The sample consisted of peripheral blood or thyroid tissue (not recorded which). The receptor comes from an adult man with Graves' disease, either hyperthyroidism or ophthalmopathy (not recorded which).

CDR3 in amino acids: CSARGGEGGRFYGYTF. The CDR3 bases are TGCAGTGCTAGGGGGGGTGAAGGGGGAAGATTCTATGGCTACACCTTC. The J gene is TRBJ1-2, the V gene TRBV20-1, with a weak D call TRBD1 (6 bases). The CDR3 totals 16 residues. V lost 3 bases to trimming and J lost 4 bases, with 21 bases between them. The germline V gene encodes CDR1 DFQATT and CDR2 SNEGSKA (reference sequence).